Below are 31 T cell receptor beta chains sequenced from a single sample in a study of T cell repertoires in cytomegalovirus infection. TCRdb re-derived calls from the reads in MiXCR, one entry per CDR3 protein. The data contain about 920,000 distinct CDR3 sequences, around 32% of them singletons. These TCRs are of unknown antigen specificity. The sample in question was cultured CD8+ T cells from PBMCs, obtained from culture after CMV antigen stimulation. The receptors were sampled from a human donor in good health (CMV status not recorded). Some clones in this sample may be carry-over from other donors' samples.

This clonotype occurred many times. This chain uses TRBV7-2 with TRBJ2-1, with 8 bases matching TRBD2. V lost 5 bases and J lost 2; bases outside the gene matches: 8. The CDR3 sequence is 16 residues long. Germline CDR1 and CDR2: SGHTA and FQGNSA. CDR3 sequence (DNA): TGTGCCAGCAGCCAAAGCGGGCGGGGGGCCTACAATGAGCAGTTCTTC. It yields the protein CASSQSGRGAYNEQFF.

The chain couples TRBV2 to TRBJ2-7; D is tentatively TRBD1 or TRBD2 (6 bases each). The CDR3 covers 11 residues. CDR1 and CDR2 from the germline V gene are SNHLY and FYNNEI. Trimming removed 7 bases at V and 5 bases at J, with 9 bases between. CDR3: CASKGGHEQYV. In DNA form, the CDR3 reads TGTGCCAGCAAGGGGGGCCACGAGCAGTACGTC.

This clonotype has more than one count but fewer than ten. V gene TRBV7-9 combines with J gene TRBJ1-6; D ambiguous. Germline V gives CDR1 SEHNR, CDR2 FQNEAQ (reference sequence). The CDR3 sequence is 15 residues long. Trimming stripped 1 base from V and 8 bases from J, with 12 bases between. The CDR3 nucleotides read TGTGCCAGCAGCTTAGAGCACCCGTCAGATTCACCCCTCCACTTT. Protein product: CASSLEHPSDSPLHF.

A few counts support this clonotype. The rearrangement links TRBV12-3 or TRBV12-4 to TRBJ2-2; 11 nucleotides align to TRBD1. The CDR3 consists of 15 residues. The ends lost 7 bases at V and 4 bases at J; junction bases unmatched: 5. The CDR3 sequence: CASTPGQGVTGELFF. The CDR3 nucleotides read TGTGCCAGCACCCCGGGACAGGGGGTCACCGGGGAGCTGTTTTTT.

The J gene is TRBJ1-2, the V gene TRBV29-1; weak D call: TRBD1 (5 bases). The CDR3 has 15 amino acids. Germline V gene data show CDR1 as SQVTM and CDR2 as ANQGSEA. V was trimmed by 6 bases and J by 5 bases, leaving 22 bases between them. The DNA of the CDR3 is TGCAGCGTCCCTACGATGGCAGGGTCGGGGTATGGCTACACCTTC. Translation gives CSVPTMAGSGYGYTF.

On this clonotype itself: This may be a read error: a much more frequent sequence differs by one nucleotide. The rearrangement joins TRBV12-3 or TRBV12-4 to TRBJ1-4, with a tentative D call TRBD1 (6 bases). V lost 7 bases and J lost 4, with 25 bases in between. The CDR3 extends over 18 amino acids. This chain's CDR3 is CASNWDAGDRRNNEKLFF. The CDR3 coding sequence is TGTGCCAGCAACTGGGACGCAGGTGACAGGAGAAATAATGAAAAACTGTTTTTT.

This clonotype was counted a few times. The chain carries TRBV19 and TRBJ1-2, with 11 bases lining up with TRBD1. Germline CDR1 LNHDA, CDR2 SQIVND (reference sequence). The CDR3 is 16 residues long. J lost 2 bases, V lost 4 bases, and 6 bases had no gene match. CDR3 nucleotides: TGTGCCAGTAGTACGGGACAGGGGGTAAAAAACTATGGCTACACCTTC. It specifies CASSTGQGVKNYGYTF. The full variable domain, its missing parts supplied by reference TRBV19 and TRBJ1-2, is DGGITQSPKYLFRKEGQNVTLSCEQNLNHDAMYWYRQDPGQGLRLIYYSQIVNDFQKGDIAEGYSVSREKKESFPLTVTSAQKNPTAFYLCASSTGQGVKNYGYTFGSGTRLTVV.

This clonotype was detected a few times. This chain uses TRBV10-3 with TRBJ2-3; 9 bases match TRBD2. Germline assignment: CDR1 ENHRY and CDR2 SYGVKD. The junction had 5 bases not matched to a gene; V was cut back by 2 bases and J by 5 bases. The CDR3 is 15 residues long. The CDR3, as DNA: TGTGCCATCAGTGAGGGCGGGGGGGCCGTAGATACGCAGTATTTT. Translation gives CAISEGGGAVDTQYF.

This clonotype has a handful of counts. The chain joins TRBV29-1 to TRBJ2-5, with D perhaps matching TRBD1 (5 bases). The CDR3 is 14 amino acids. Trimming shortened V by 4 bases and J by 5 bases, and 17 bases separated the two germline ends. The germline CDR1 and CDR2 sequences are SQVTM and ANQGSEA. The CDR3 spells CSVVGADPPETQYF. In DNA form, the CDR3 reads TGCAGCGTTGTAGGGGCGGATCCACCGGAGACCCAGTACTTC.

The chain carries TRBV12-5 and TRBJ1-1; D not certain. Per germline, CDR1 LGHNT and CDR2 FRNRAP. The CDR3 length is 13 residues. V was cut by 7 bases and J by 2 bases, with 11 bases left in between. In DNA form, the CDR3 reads TGTGCTAGTGCCACTGACGGCAACACTGAAGCTTTCTTT. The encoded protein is CASATDGNTEAFF.

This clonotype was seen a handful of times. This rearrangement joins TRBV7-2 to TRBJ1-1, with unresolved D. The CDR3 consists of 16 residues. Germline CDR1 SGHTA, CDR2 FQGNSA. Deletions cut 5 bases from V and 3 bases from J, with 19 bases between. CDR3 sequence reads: CASSLSSGGSDTEAFF. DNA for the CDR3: TGTGCCAGCAGCCTATCCAGTGGAGGGTCGGACACTGAAGCTTTCTTT.

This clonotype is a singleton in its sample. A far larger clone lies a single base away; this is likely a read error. CDR3 DNA sequence: TGTACCAGCAGCTTACAGGGCAGCACTGAAGCTTTCTTT. Protein sequence: CTSSLQGSTEAFF. V is TRBV7-8 and J is TRBJ1-1; perhaps TRBD1 as D (6 bases). Germline V gene data show CDR1 as SGHVS and CDR2 as FQNEAQ. The CDR3 is 13 amino acids.

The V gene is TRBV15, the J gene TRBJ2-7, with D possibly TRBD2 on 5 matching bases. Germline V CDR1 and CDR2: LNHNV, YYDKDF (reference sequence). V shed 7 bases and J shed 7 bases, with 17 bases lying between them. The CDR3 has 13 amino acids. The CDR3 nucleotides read TGTGCCACCACCCCGGAGACGTCGGGGGAGCAGTACTTC. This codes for CATTPETSGEQYF. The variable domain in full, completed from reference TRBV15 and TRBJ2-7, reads DAMVIQNPRYQVTQFGKPVTLSCSQTLNHNVMYWYQQKSSQAPKLLFHYYDKDFNNEADTPDNFQSRRPNTSFCFLDIRSPGLGDTAMYLCATTPETSGEQYFGPGTRLTVT.

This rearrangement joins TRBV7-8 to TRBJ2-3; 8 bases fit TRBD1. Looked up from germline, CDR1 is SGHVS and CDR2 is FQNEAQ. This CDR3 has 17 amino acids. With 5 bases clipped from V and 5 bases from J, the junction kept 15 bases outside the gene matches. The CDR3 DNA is TGTGCCAGCAGCAGCTACGGGACAGGCGGACCGGGAGATACGCAGTATTTT. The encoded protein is CASSSYGTGGPGDTQYF. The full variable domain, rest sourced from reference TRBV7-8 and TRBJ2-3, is GAGVSQSPRYKVAKRGQDVALRCDPISGHVSLFWYQQALGQGPEFLTYFQNEAQLDKSGLPSDRFFAERPEGSVSTLKIQRTQQEDSAVYLCASSSYGTGGPGDTQYFGPGTRLTVL.

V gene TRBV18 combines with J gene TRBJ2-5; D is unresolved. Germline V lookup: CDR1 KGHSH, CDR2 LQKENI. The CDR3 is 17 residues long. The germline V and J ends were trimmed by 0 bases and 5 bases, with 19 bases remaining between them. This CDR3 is CASSPPPLYLGWETQYF. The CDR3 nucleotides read TGTGCCAGCTCACCACCGCCCCTCTACCTTGGATGGGAGACCCAGTACTTC.

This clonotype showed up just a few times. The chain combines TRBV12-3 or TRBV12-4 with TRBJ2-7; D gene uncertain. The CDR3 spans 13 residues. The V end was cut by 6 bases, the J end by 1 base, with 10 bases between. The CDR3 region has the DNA TGTGCCAGCAGCGACACGATTTCCTACGAGCAGTACTTC. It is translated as CASSDTISYEQYF.

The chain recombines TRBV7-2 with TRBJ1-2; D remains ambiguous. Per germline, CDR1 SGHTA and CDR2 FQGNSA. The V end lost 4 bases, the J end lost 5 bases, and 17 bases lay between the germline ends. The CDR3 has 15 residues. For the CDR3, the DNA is TGTGCCAGCAGCTCACCGGGTTCCGGGAATTATGGCTACACCTTC. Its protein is CASSSPGSGNYGYTF.

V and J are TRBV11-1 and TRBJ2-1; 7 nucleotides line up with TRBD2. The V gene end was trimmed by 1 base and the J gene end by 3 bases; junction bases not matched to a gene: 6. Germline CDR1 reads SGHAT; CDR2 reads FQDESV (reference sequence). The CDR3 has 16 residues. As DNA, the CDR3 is TGTGCCAGCAGCTTAGGACTAGCTGAACGCTACAATGAGCAGTTCTTC. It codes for CASSLGLAERYNEQFF.

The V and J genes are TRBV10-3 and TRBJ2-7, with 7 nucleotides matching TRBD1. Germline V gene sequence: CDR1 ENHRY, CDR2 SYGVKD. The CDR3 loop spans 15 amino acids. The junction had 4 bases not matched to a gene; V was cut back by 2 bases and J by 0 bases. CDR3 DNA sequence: TGTGCCATCAGTGAGGGGACAGAGAGCTCCTACGAGCAGTACTTC. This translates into CAISEGTESSYEQYF.

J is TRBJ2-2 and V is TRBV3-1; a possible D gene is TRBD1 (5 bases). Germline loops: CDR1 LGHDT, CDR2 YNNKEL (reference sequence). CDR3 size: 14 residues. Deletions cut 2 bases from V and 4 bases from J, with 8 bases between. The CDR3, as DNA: TGTGCCAGCAGCCAACTAGACAGCACCGGGGAGCTGTTTTTT. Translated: CASSQLDSTGELFF.

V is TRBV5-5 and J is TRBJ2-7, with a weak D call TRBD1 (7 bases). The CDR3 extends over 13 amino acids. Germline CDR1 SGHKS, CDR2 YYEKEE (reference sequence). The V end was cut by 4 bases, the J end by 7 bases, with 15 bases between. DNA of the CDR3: TGTGCCAGCAGCCCCCCGACAGGGAGGGAGCAGTACGTC. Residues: CASSPPTGREQYV.

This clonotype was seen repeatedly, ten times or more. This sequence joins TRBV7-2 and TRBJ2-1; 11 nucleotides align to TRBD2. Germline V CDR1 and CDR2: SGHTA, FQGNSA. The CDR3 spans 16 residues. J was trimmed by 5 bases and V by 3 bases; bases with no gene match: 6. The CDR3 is CASSFRLAGQDNEQFF. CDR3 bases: TGTGCCAGCAGCTTCCGACTAGCGGGGCAGGACAATGAGCAGTTCTTC.

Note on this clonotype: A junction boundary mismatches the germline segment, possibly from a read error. CDR3 DNA: TGTGCCATCAGCTTGCCCGGTCGAGGGGCCACAACTAATGAAAAACTGTTTTTT. Translation gives CAISLPGRGATTNEKLFF. The chain links TRBV7-4 to TRBJ1-4, with a possible D match to TRBD1 (5 bases). The CDR3 is 18 residues long. From germline, CDR1 is SGHVT and CDR2 SQSDAQ.

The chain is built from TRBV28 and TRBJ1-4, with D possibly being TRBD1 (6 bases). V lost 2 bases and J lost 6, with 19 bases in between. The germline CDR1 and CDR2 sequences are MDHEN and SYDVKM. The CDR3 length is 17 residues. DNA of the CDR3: TGTGCCAGCAGTTTAAGAAGAATGGACAGTCGGTATGAAAAACTGTTTTTT. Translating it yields CASSLRRMDSRYEKLFF.

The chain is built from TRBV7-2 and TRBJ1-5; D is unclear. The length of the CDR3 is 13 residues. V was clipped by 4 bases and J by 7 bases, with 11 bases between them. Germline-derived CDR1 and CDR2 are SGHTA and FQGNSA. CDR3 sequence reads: CASSSWTTQPQHF. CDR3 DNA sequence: TGTGCCAGCAGCTCTTGGACGACCCAGCCCCAGCATTTT.

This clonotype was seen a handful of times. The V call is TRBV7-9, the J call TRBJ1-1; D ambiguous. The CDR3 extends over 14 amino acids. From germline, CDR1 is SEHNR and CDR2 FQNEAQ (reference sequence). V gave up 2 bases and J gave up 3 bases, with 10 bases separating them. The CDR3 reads CASSLSLDYTEAFF. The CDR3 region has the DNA TGTGCCAGCAGCTTATCCCTAGATTACACTGAAGCTTTCTTT.

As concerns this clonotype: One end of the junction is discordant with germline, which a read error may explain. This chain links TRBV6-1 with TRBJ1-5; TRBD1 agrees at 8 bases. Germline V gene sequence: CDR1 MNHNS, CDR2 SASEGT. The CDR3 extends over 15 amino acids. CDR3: CASSQAGGSSQPQHF. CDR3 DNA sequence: TGTGCCAGCAGTCAAGCAGGGGGCTCTAGTCAGCCCCAGCATTTT.

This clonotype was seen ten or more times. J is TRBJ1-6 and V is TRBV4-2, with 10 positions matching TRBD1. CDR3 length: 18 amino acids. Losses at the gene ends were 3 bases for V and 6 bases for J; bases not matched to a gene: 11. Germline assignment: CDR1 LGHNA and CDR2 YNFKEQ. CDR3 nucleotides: TGTGCCAGCAGCCAGCCGACAGGGGGCGCGAGGAGTAATTCACCCCTCCACTTT. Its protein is CASSQPTGGARSNSPLHF.

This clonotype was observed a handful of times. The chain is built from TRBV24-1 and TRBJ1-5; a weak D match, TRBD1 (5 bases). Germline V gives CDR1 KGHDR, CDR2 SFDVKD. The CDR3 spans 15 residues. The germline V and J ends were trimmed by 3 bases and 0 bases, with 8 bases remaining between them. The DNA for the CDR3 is TGTGCCACCAGTGATGCCCAGGGTAGCAATCAGCCCCAGCATTTT. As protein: CATSDAQGSNQPQHF.

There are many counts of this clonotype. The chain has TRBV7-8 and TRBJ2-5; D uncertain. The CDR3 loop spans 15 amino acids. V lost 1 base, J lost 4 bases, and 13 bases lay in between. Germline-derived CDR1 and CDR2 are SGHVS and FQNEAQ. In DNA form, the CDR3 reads TGTGCCAGCAGCTTAGAAAGGGATGGGTCAGAGACCCAGTACTTC. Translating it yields CASSLERDGSETQYF.

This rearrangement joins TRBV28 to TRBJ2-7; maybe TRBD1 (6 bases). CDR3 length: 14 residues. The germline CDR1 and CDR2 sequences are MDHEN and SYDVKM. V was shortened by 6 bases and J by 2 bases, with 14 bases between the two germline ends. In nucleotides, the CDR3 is TGTGCCAGCAGCGAACAGGGCCGTACCTACGAGCAGTACGTC. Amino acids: CASSEQGRTYEQYV.